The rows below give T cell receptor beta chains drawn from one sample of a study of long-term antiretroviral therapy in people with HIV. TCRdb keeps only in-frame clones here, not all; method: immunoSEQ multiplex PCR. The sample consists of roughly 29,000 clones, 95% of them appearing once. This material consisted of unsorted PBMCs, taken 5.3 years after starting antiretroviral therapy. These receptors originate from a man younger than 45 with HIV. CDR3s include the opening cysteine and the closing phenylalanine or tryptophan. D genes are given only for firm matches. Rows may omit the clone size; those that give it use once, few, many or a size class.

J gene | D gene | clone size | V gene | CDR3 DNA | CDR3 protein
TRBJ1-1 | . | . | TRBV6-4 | TGTGCCAGCAGTGACTCGAGTCGGGGTACTGAAGCTTTCTTT | CASSDSSRGTEAFF
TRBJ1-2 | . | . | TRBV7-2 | TGTGCCAGCAGCGACTTCCGGCAGGGAAACTATGGCTACACCTTC | CASSDFRQGNYGYTF
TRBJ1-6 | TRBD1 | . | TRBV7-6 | TGTGCCAGCAGTCGGGACAGGGGGCTGTTTTCACCCCTCCACTTT | CASSRDRGLFSPLHF
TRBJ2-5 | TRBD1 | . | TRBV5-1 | TGCGCCAGCAGCTTAATAGGACAGGGTGGGCAAGAGACCCAGTACTTC | CASSLIGQGGQETQYF
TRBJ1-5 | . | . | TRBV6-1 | TGTGCCAGCAGTGGGCGACAGCTTGGTCAGCCCCAGCATTTT | CASSGRQLGQPQHF
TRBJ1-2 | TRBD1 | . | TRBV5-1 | TGCGCCAGCAGCTTGGCAGGGGGCGAGAACTATGGCTACACCTTC | CASSLAGGENYGYTF
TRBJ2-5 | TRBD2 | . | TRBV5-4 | TGTGCCAGCAGCCCGGGACTAGCGGGTTTTAGTGAGACCCAGTACTTC | CASSPGLAGFSETQYF
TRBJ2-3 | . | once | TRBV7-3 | TGTGCCAGCAGCTTAGATGCTATCACAGATACGCAGTATTTT | CASSLDAITDTQYF
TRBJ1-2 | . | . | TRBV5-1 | TGCGCCAGCAGCTTGAGGGGCAGCAACTATGGCTACACCTTC | CASSLRGSNYGYTF
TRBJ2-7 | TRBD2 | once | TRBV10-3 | TGTGCCATCAGTGCTGCGGGGGGCGCCTACGAGCAGTACTTC | CAISAAGGAYEQYF
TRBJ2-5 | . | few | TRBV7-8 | TGTGCCAGCAGCTCCCAGGGGGGGCCCCGGGAGACCCAGTACTTC | CASSSQGGPRETQYF
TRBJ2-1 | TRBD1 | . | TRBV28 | TGTGCCAGCAGTTCGTTGGGGACAGCCTCCTACAATGAGCAGTTCTTC | CASSSLGTASYNEQFF
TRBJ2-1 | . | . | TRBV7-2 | TGTGCCAGCAGCATGCGGGGCCCTCAGTTCTTC | CASSMRGPQFF
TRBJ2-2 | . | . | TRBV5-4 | TGTGCCAGCAGCACCTCTAGCGCCGGGGAGCTGTTTTTT | CASSTSSAGELFF
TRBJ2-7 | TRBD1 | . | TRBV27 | TGTGCCAGCAGTTTTGACAGGGGTATGGGCGAGCAGTACTTC | CASSFDRGMGEQYF
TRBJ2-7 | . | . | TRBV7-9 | TGTGCCAGCAGCCAGACGACCGGGTCCCTCCGGCACGAGCAGTACTTC | CASSQTTGSLRHEQYF
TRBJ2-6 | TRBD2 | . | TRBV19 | TGTGCCAGTAGTCACGGGGAGGGGTCTGGGGCCAACGTCCTGACTTTC | CASSHGEGSGANVLTF
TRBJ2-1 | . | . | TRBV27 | TGTGCCAGCAGTTCGGGTCAGTACAATGAGCAGTTCTTC | CASSSGQYNEQFF
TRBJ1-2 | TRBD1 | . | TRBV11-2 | TGTGCCAGCAGCTTAGATAAGGCAGGGGGAATTTATGGCTACACCTTC | CASSLDKAGGIYGYTF
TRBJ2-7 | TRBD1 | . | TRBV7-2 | TGTGCCAGCAGCCGGACAGGGTACAGATACGAGCAGTACTTC | CASSRTGYRYEQYF
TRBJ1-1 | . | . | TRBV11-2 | TGTGCCAGCAGCTTATTTGGGTTGGGGAACACTGAAGCTTTCTTT | CASSLFGLGNTEAFF
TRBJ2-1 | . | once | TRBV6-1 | TGTGCCAGCACTCTATCGAACCCGGGGTCCAATGAGCAGTTCTTC | CASTLSNPGSNEQFF
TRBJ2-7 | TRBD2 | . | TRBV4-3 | TGCGCCAGCAGCCAAGGTGGGAGGGCCCGCGAGCAGTACTTC | CASSQGGRAREQYF
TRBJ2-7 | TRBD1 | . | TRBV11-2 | TGTGCCAGCAGCGCAACAGGGGAAAGCTCCTACGAGCAGTACTTC | CASSATGESSYEQYF
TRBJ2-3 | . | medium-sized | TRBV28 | TGTGCCAGCAGTTTTGGAGCAGATACGCAGTATTTT | CASSFGADTQYF
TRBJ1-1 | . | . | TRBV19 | TGTGCCAGTAGTGACACTTCGAACACTGAAGCTTTCTTT | CASSDTSNTEAFF
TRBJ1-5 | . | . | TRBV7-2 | TGTGCCAGCAGCTTAGGCAGGATCAATCAGCCCCAGCATTTT | CASSLGRINQPQHF
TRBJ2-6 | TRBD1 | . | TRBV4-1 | TGCGCCAGCAGCCTGGGGACAGGGTGGTTCTCTGGGGCCAACGTCCTGACTTTC | CASSLGTGWFSGANVLTF